This TCR beta chain came from a study of OX40 agonist ivuxolimab in advanced cancers. General observations from the study: Which antigen the expanded peripheral T cells recognized is unknown. At 0.1 to 3.0 mg/kg, clonal expansion of CD4+ and CD8+ blood T cells had occurred by week 6.

The CDR3 is 13 amino acids. Sequencing was performed with immunoSEQ multiplex PCR; in TCRdb, only in-frame clones are kept and a portion is missing. The sample contains approximately 80,000 clones, less than 95% of which appear only once. Of note for this clone: Antigen: not known.

This material consisted of CD4+ or CD8+ T cells sorted from blood, taken in a trial of the OX40 agonist ivuxolimab. The sequence was collected from an adult with an advanced solid tumor such as melanoma, head and neck, liver or kidney cancer. This chain connects TRBV21-1 to TRBJ2-7. TRBV21-1 is given as a pseudogene. This CDR3 reads CASSKVLPYEQYF. CDR3 bases: TGTGCCAGCAGCAAGGTTCTTCCCTACGAGCAGTACTTC.